A selection of T cell receptor beta chains follows, all from one sample in a study of T-cell memory formation after mild COVID-19. TCRdb re-called the 5' RACE reads through MiXCR, storing one row per CDR3 protein. The sample lists approximately 570,000 distinct CDR3 sequences, over 15% occurring once. The specimen was PBMCs or a T cell subset sorted from them (not recorded which). The receptor set was obtained from an adult woman who had mild COVID-19 (a few samples of this study predate the infection). Cell type and time point are not known. Both conserved end residues are part of each CDR3. The D gene is left open where the match is weak. Where a row states a size, it is once, few, many or the class of an expanded clone; other rows omit it.

>TRBV7-8|16|NA|TRBJ1-1|few
CASSLQRTTWNTEAFF
TGTGCCAGCAGCTTACAGCGGACAACCTGGAACACTGAAGCTTTCTTT
>TRBV15|16|TRBD2|TRBJ2-7|NA
CATSPWERGPLGEQYF
TGTGCCACCAGCCCATGGGAGCGGGGCCCTCTGGGCGAGCAGTACTTC
>TRBV6-5|18|TRBD2|TRBJ2-7|few
CASSYASGGTSGRYEQYF
TGTGCCAGCAGTTACGCCTCCGGTGGTACTAGCGGGCGCTACGAGCAGTACTTC
>TRBV12-3/TRBV12-4|12|NA|TRBJ1-2|NA
CASSKTVYGYTF
TGTGCCAGCAGCAAGACAGTCTATGGCTACACCTTC
>TRBV6-5|13|NA|TRBJ1-2|NA
CASSKSGTYGYTF
TGTGCCAGCAGTAAATCGGGAACCTATGGCTACACCTTC
>TRBV6-6|14|NA|TRBJ2-1|NA
CASSYPGRNNEQFF
TGTGCCAGCAGTTACCCGGGCAGGAACAATGAGCAGTTCTTC
>TRBV7-9|13|NA|TRBJ2-1|NA
CASTPGPRDEQFF
TGTGCCAGCACTCCAGGGCCTAGGGATGAGCAGTTCTTC
>TRBV6-1|15|NA|TRBJ2-6|NA
CASLTHGAGANVLTF
TGTGCCAGCTTAACCCACGGGGCTGGGGCAAACGTCCTGACTTTC
>TRBV27|17|NA|TRBJ2-2|NA
CASSVPGVRGITGELFF
TGTGCCAGCAGTGTCCCAGGGGTGAGAGGTATCACCGGGGAGCTGTTTTTT
>TRBV7-2|13|NA|TRBJ1-6|NA
CASSLGVGSPLHF
TGTGCCAGCAGCTTAGGGGTAGGCTCACCCCTCCACTTT
>TRBV20-1|16|TRBD2|TRBJ2-7|few
CSARARTSGSGYEQYF
TGCAGTGCTAGAGCCAGGACTAGCGGGAGTGGCTACGAGCAGTACTTC
>TRBV19|12|NA|TRBJ2-7|few
CASRTGGGEQYF
TGTGCCTCCCGAACTGGGGGCGGCGAGCAGTACTTC
>TRBV14|19|TRBD2|TRBJ2-3|many
CASSQERRSGRGPTDTQYF
TGTGCCAGCAGCCAAGAGCGTCGGAGCGGGAGGGGACCGACAGATACGCAGTATTTT
>TRBV10-3|15|NA|TRBJ2-2|few
CAISESGLVTGELFF
TGTGCCATCAGTGAGTCGGGGTTGGTCACCGGGGAGCTGTTTTTT
>TRBV4-1|18|NA|TRBJ2-6|NA
CASSQVGRTVSGANVLTF
TGCGCCAGCAGCCAAGTGGGACGGACAGTCTCTGGGGCCAACGTCCTGACTTTC